A single sample gave rise to the 10 T cell receptor beta chains below, sequenced in a study of early T cells in non-severe SARS-CoV-2 infection (dated by TCRdb to about 2021). The method was 5' RACE. The run used a NextSeq 500. The public reads were reanalyzed by TCRdb: fastp trimming at Q25, MiXCR alignment, in-frame beta chains only. Here each entry gathers all rows of one CDR3 protein and keeps the most common genes and DNA. The table for this sample lists roughly 64,000 distinct CDR3 sequences; approximately 10% of them were counted only once. Clones ranked in the top ten supply just under 3% of the sample. Specimen: whole blood, collected at baseline. The receptors shown here come from an adult who was a healthcare worker with PCR-confirmed SARS-CoV-2 infection or an uninfected control (not recorded which).

This clonotype appeared many times. The chain carries TRBV10-3 and TRBJ2-7; D remains unclear. CDR1 and CDR2 (germline): ENHRY, SYGVKD. Trimming removed 5 bases from V and 0 bases from J, with 14 bases in between. The CDR3 is 15 amino acids. The CDR3 region has the DNA TGTGCCATCAGTAAACGGTCCCATTCCTCCTACGAGCAGTACTTC. Encoded protein: CAISKRSHSSYEQYF.

V gene TRBV11-2 combines with J gene TRBJ1-6; no reliable D call. Per germline, CDR1 SGHAT and CDR2 FQNNGV. This CDR3 has 15 residues. V shed 5 bases and J shed 7 bases, with 15 bases lying between them. CDR3 sequence: CASSAGNSENSPLHF. The DNA for the CDR3 is TGTGCCAGCAGCGCGGGAAATAGTGAAAATTCACCCCTCCACTTT.

The rearrangement joins TRBV18 to TRBJ1-2; 8 bases agree with TRBD1. With V trimmed by 5 bases and J by 2 bases, 7 bases remained unmatched. The CDR3 is made up of 15 amino acids. Germline V CDR1 and CDR2: KGHSH, LQKENI. The CDR3: CASSSPRDRNYGYTF. The DNA of the CDR3 is TGTGCCAGCTCATCCCCACGGGACAGGAACTATGGCTACACCTTC.

This clonotype was recorded many times. The chain recombines TRBV14 with TRBJ2-3, with D hard to call. This CDR3 region has 13 residues. Between the trimmed V and J ends, which lost 4 bases and 7 bases, there was a span of 12 bases. Germline CDR1 reads SGHDN; CDR2 reads FVKESK. In DNA, the CDR3 is TGTGCCAGCAGCCTTGGAAGGGTGAATACGCAGTATTTT. Amino acid sequence: CASSLGRVNTQYF.

This clonotype was recorded many times. The gene calls are TRBV7-2 and TRBJ2-5, with 7 bases fitting TRBD1. The trim removed 3 bases at V and 5 bases at J, leaving 3 bases unmatched. CDR3 size: 13 residues. Germline CDR1 and CDR2: SGHTA and FQGNSA. The CDR3 sequence: CASSLDRSETQYF. The DNA of the CDR3 is TGTGCCAGCAGCTTGGACAGGAGCGAGACCCAGTACTTC. Looking up the rest from reference TRBV7-2 and TRBJ2-5 gives the full variable domain: GAGVSQSPSNKVTEKGKDVELRCDPISGHTALYWYRQSLGQGLEFLIYFQGNSAPDKSGLPSDRFSAERTGGSVSTLTIQRTQQEDSAVYLCASSLDRSETQYFGPGTRLLVL.

This clonotype has only a few counts. V is TRBV4-3 and J is TRBJ2-7; either TRBD1 or TRBD2 may fit D (6 bases each). There are 19 residues in the CDR3. CDR1 and CDR2 from the germline V gene are LGHNA and YSLEER. Trimming removed 0 bases at V and 0 bases at J, with 21 bases between. CDR3 residues: CASSQDTGLNLGGSYEQYF. CDR3 bases: TGCGCCAGCAGCCAAGACACGGGACTCAACTTAGGGGGCTCCTACGAGCAGTACTTC.

The chain is built from TRBV30 and TRBJ1-1, with TRBD1 identical over 7 bases. V shed 1 base, J shed 6 bases, and the junction held 11 bases outside the gene matches. Germline V lookup: CDR1 GTSNPN, CDR2 SVGIG (reference sequence). CDR3 size: 15 residues. The DNA of the CDR3 is TGTGCCTGGAGTGAGGCGGACAGGCTAACCCCTGAAGCTTTCTTT. It codes for CAWSEADRLTPEAFF. The full variable domain, with the rest looked up from reference TRBV30 and TRBJ1-1, is SQTIHQWPATLVQPVGSPLSLECTVEGTSNPNLYWYRQAAGRGLQLLFYSVGIGQISSEVPQNLSASRPQDRQFILSSKKLLLSDSGFYLCAWSEADRLTPEAFFGQGTRLTVV.

V usage is TRBV7-6 and J usage is TRBJ2-7; D may be TRBD1 or TRBD2 (7 bases each). The germline gives CDR1 SGHVS, CDR2 FNYEAQ. V was pared by 1 base and J by 9 bases, with 13 bases between. The CDR3 extends over 13 amino acids. The CDR3 coding sequence is TGTGCCAGCAGCTTAGAGCCCAGGGGGGGGCAGTACTTC. Translated, it gives CASSLEPRGGQYF.

The chain couples TRBV7-9 to TRBJ1-3; 7 positions match TRBD1. Germline V gene lookup returns CDR1 SEHNR and CDR2 FQNEAQ (reference sequence). The V segment lost 0 bases and the J segment 0 bases; nucleotides outside the gene matches: 8. The CDR3 extends over 18 amino acids. CDR3 protein: CASSLAGDRLDSGNTIYF. CDR3 nucleotides: TGTGCCAGCAGCTTAGCAGGGGACAGACTTGACTCTGGAAACACCATATATTTT.

The rearrangement joins TRBV20-1 to TRBJ1-3; 7 nucleotides match TRBD1. The V gene end was trimmed by 3 bases and the J gene end by 4 bases; junction bases not matched to a gene: 3. In germline, CDR1 is DFQATT, CDR2 SNEGSKA (reference sequence). The CDR3 loop spans 13 amino acids. The CDR3 DNA follows: TGCAGTGCTAGTGCGGGACAGGGAAACACCATATATTTT. Translating it yields CSASAGQGNTIYF.